This is a list of T cell receptor beta chains from one sample in a study of patients and donors after allogeneic stem cell transplantation. TCRdb re-analysed the RT-PCR reads in MiXCR, keeping a single row per CDR3 protein. The repertoire holds about 230,000 distinct CDR3 sequences, with less than 15% as singletons. The sequencing input was blood, either unsorted or a sorted T cell fraction (not recorded which). The origin of the receptors is a human donor who was either an allogeneic HSCT recipient or a stem cell or donor lymphocyte infusion donor (not recorded which). It is not recorded whose cells these are; they may come from a transplant donor. The CDR3 runs from the conserved cysteine through the conserved F or W. Each record gives: D gene, CDR3 length, clone size, J gene, V gene, CDR3 protein, CDR3 DNA. The D gene is left open where the match is weak. Part of the rows lack a size; the others show once, few, many or a class for expanded clones.

TRBD2 | 16 | once | TRBJ2-7 | TRBV9 | CASSGGSSGSKREQYF | TGTGCCAGCAGCGGTGGGTCTAGCGGGAGCAAACGCGAGCAGTACTTC
TRBD2 | 16 | . | TRBJ2-5 | TRBV27 | CASSRRLAGDRETQYF | TGTGCCAGCAGCCGCCGACTAGCGGGAGATCGGGAGACCCAGTACTTC
TRBD2 | 14 | . | TRBJ2-7 | TRBV20-1 | CSAWTSGRALEQYF | TGCAGTGCTTGGACTAGCGGGAGGGCTCTCGAGCAGTACTTC
. | 17 | . | TRBJ2-1 | TRBV9 | CASSAEEGAGSNNEQFF | TGTGCCAGCAGCGCAGAGGAGGGGGCAGGCTCTAACAATGAGCAGTTCTTC
. | 16 | . | TRBJ2-5 | TRBV5-1 | CASSLGGDELKETQYF | TGCGCCAGCAGCTTGGGTGGGGACGAGCTAAAAGAGACCCAGTACTTC
TRBD1 | 14 | few | TRBJ2-7 | TRBV5-1 | CASSPQDRDYEQYF | TGCGCCAGCAGCCCCCAGGACAGGGACTACGAGCAGTACTTC
TRBD1 | 15 | . | TRBJ1-1 | TRBV6-5 | CASSFDRGWNTEAFF | TGTGCCAGCAGTTTTGACAGGGGATGGAACACTGAAGCTTTCTTT
. | 13 | few | TRBJ1-4 | TRBV28 | CASSLSFGEKLFF | TGTGCCAGCAGTTTATCCTTCGGGGAAAAACTGTTTTTT
. | 14 | few | TRBJ1-2 | TRBV7-3 | CASSPVSGLDGYTF | TGTGCCAGCAGCCCCGTTTCGGGGTTGGATGGCTACACCTTC
. | 12 | many | TRBJ1-2 | TRBV4-3 | CASSQDWSGYTF | TGCGCCAGCAGCCAAGATTGGTCTGGCTACACCTTC
. | 16 | few | TRBJ1-1 | TRBV27 | CASSPAPGRGNTEAFF | TGTGCCAGCAGTCCAGCGCCCGGACGGGGGAACACTGAAGCTTTCTTT
. | 12 | many | TRBJ2-3 | TRBV27 | CASREGSYTQYF | TGTGCCAGCAGGGAAGGTAGTTATACGCAGTATTTT
. | 15 | . | TRBJ2-3 | TRBV7-3 | CASSLISGVTDTQYF | TGTGCCAGCAGCTTAATATCGGGGGTAACAGATACGCAGTATTTT
. | 15 | few | TRBJ2-4 | TRBV2 | CASSEEWAAKNIQYF | TGTGCCAGCAGTGAAGAATGGGCAGCCAAAAACATTCAGTACTTC
TRBD2 | 15 | . | TRBJ2-5 | TRBV7-8 | CASSQGLAAQETQYF | TGTGCCAGCAGCCAGGGACTAGCGGCCCAAGAGACCCAGTACTTC
. | 16 | few | TRBJ1-5 | TRBV9 | CAPAGAASNSNQPQHF | TGTGCTCCCGCAGGGGCAGCCTCAAATAGCAATCAGCCCCAGCATTTT
. | 16 | . | TRBJ2-7 | TRBV6-1 | CASSEPIGGAYYEQYF | TGTGCCAGCAGTGAGCCCATCGGGGGCGCCTACTACGAGCAGTACTTC
TRBD2 | 13 | . | TRBJ2-7 | TRBV3-1 | CASSLGFGTTGVF | TGTGCCAGCAGCCTAGGTTTTGGGACTACCGGTGTCTTC
. | 13 | . | TRBJ2-5 | TRBV6-1 | CASRGGATETQYF | TGTGCCAGCAGGGGTGGGGCCACAGAGACCCAGTACTTC
. | 14 | . | TRBJ2-5 | TRBV20-1 | CSAGTGSIGETQYF | TGCAGTGCGGGTACAGGGTCTATCGGAGAGACCCAGTACTTC
. | 12 | few | TRBJ2-7 | TRBV6-5 | CASRLRDTEQYF | TGTGCCAGCAGGCTCCGGGACACCGAGCAGTACTTC
. | 16 | . | TRBJ2-5 | TRBV24-1 | CATSDLSVLSQETQYF | TGTGCCACCAGTGACCTTTCGGTTCTCTCCCAAGAGACCCAGTACTTC
. | 14 | . | TRBJ2-7 | TRBV6-1 | CASRRGRGDHEQYF | TGTGCCAGCAGGCGGGGCAGGGGGGACCACGAGCAGTACTTC